A selection of T cell receptor beta chains follows, all from one sample in a study of blood T cells in healthy people across ages. TCRdb recomputed calls from the 5' RACE reads with MiXCR, one row per CDR3 protein. The repertoire consists of roughly 1.4 million distinct CDR3 sequences, with approximately 59% occurring once and the leading ten covering about 6.7%. Sequenced input: blood. The receptors originated from a man between 18 and 29 years old in good health. CDR3s include the opening cysteine and the closing phenylalanine or tryptophan. Fields, in order: D gene, J gene, V gene, CDR3 length, clone size, CDR3 DNA, CDR3 protein. D genes are given only for firm matches. The size entry is marked missing in some rows and otherwise reads once, few, many or a size class.

d_gene: NA
j_gene: TRBJ2-1
v_gene: TRBV25-1
len: 12
abundance: NA
CDR3nt: TGTGCCAGCAGTGAAAATCCAGAAGAGCAGTTCTTC
CDR3aa: CASSENPEEQFF

d_gene: NA
j_gene: TRBJ2-5
v_gene: TRBV4-1
len: 16
abundance: NA
CDR3nt: TGCGCCAGCAGCCAAGCAATGGGACACCCACAAGAGACCCAGTACTTC
CDR3aa: CASSQAMGHPQETQYF

d_gene: TRBD1
j_gene: TRBJ1-2
v_gene: TRBV7-9
len: 15
abundance: NA
CDR3nt: TGTGCCAGCAGCAAGGACAGGGGATGGCGAGAGGGCTACACCTTC
CDR3aa: CASSKDRGWREGYTF

d_gene: NA
j_gene: TRBJ2-5
v_gene: TRBV6-1
len: 16
abundance: NA
CDR3nt: TGTGCCAGCAGTGAAGTCAAGGGGAGGGGGCAGGAGACCCAGTACTTC
CDR3aa: CASSEVKGRGQETQYF

d_gene: TRBD1
j_gene: TRBJ2-7
v_gene: TRBV4-3
len: 15
abundance: NA
CDR3nt: TGCGTCAGCAGCCAAGATAGAGCAGGGGGCAACGAGCAGTACTTC
CDR3aa: CVSSQDRAGGNEQYF

d_gene: TRBD1
j_gene: TRBJ1-5
v_gene: TRBV4-1
len: 16
abundance: once
CDR3nt: TGCGCCAGCAGCCAGCGGACAGGGAAGGGCAATCAGCCCCAGCATTTT
CDR3aa: CASSQRTGKGNQPQHF

d_gene: NA
j_gene: TRBJ2-3
v_gene: TRBV7-2
len: 16
abundance: NA
CDR3nt: TGTGCCAGCAGCTTAGGTGCGGGACTGGGTGGAGATACGCAGTATTTT
CDR3aa: CASSLGAGLGGDTQYF

d_gene: NA
j_gene: TRBJ2-7
v_gene: TRBV6-6
len: 14
abundance: NA
CDR3nt: TGTGCCAGCCTTGGACAAAATACAGGGAATGAGCAGTACTTC
CDR3aa: CASLGQNTGNEQYF

d_gene: NA
j_gene: TRBJ1-2
v_gene: TRBV9
len: 14
abundance: NA
CDR3nt: TGTGCCAGCAGCACCGAACAGGGTGGCTATGGCTACACCTTC
CDR3aa: CASSTEQGGYGYTF

d_gene: NA
j_gene: TRBJ2-7
v_gene: TRBV3-1
len: 14
abundance: NA
CDR3nt: TGTGCCAGCAGCCCCTTCCCCGACGGCCACGAGCAGTACTTC
CDR3aa: CASSPFPDGHEQYF

d_gene: TRBD2
j_gene: TRBJ2-1
v_gene: TRBV20-1
len: 13
abundance: NA
CDR3nt: TGCAGTGCTAGTCGCGGGAGGGCCAATGAGCAGTTCTTC
CDR3aa: CSASRGRANEQFF

d_gene: NA
j_gene: TRBJ1-3
v_gene: TRBV20-1
len: 15
abundance: NA
CDR3nt: TGCAGTGCTAGAGATAGGAGGGAGGCTGGAAACACCATATATTTT
CDR3aa: CSARDRREAGNTIYF

d_gene: NA
j_gene: TRBJ2-4
v_gene: TRBV29-1
len: 14
abundance: few
CDR3nt: TGCAGCGTTCTACCCACCGGGGCCAAAAACATTCAGTACTTC
CDR3aa: CSVLPTGAKNIQYF

d_gene: NA
j_gene: TRBJ1-5
v_gene: TRBV10-3
len: 13
abundance: NA
CDR3nt: TGTGCCAGCGGTGGGCCAAATAATCAGCCCCAGCATTTT
CDR3aa: CASGGPNNQPQHF

d_gene: NA
j_gene: TRBJ2-5
v_gene: TRBV7-8
len: 15
abundance: NA
CDR3nt: TGTGCCAGCAGCTTAGATCGGGGATCCCAAGAGACCCAGTACTTC
CDR3aa: CASSLDRGSQETQYF

d_gene: NA
j_gene: TRBJ2-5
v_gene: TRBV5-1
len: 16
abundance: NA
CDR3nt: TGCGCCAGCAGCTTGGCATACCTAGCGAGGCAAGAGACCCAGTACTTC
CDR3aa: CASSLAYLARQETQYF

d_gene: NA
j_gene: TRBJ1-2
v_gene: TRBV30
len: 12
abundance: NA
CDR3nt: TGTGCCTGGAGTGTACAGGACTATGGCTACACCTTC
CDR3aa: CAWSVQDYGYTF

d_gene: NA
j_gene: TRBJ2-3
v_gene: TRBV7-9
len: 15
abundance: few
CDR3nt: TGTGCCAGCAGCTTAAGCGAGAGGGCCGGAGATACGCAGTATTTT
CDR3aa: CASSLSERAGDTQYF

d_gene: NA
j_gene: TRBJ2-7
v_gene: TRBV25-1
len: 12
abundance: NA
CDR3nt: TGTGCCAGCAGTGAGGCACTCTACGAGCAGTACTTC
CDR3aa: CASSEALYEQYF

d_gene: NA
j_gene: TRBJ1-2
v_gene: TRBV29-1
len: 17
abundance: once
CDR3nt: TGCAGCGTTGATCGTTTCAAACACAGCCAGGCGACCCCTGGCTACACCTTC
CDR3aa: CSVDRFKHSQATPGYTF

d_gene: NA
j_gene: TRBJ2-5
v_gene: TRBV21-1
len: 13
abundance: NA
CDR3nt: TGTGCCAGCCGGCCATACCTAGGAGAGACCCAGTACTTC
CDR3aa: CASRPYLGETQYF